These T cell receptor beta chains were read from a single sample in a study of blood T cell repertoires in COVID-19. The protocol was immunoSEQ multiplex PCR, while the TCRdb copy is restricted to in-frame clones and leaves out a portion. The sample carries about 140,000 clones, 70% to 90% recorded once. The sample consisted of peripheral blood. The receptors were gathered from a human donor in a cohort sampled during active COVID-19. Both conserved end residues are part of each CDR3. The D gene is left open where the match is weak. Some rows have no size entry. The others give once, few or many, or a class for an expanded clone.

v_gene: TRBV7-2; abundance: NA; j_gene: TRBJ2-7; d_gene: NA; CDR3aa: CASSLGNSGDEQYF; CDR3nt: TGTGCCAGCAGCTTGGGCAATTCAGGGGACGAGCAGTACTTC
v_gene: TRBV6-5; abundance: NA; j_gene: TRBJ2-1; d_gene: NA; CDR3aa: CASSYSQANNEQFF; CDR3nt: TGTGCCAGCAGTTACAGCCAGGCGAACAATGAGCAGTTCTTC
v_gene: TRBV4-1; abundance: NA; j_gene: TRBJ1-5; d_gene: NA; CDR3aa: CASSQESAGSNQPQHF; CDR3nt: TGCGCCAGCAGCCAAGAATCGGCAGGAAGCAATCAGCCCCAGCATTTT
v_gene: TRBV10-1; abundance: NA; j_gene: TRBJ1-3; d_gene: NA; CDR3aa: CASNAGQGNTIYF; CDR3nt: TGCGCCAGCAACGCGGGCCAAGGAAACACCATATATTTT
v_gene: TRBV12-3/TRBV12-4; abundance: once; j_gene: TRBJ1-1; d_gene: NA; CDR3aa: CASSPGGDTEAFF; CDR3nt: TGTGCCAGCAGTCCGGGAGGGGACACTGAAGCTTTCTTT
v_gene: TRBV30; abundance: NA; j_gene: TRBJ2-2; d_gene: TRBD1; CDR3aa: CAWGTGAGELFF; CDR3nt: TGTGCCTGGGGGACAGGGGCCGGGGAGCTGTTTTTT
v_gene: TRBV9; abundance: NA; j_gene: TRBJ2-1; d_gene: NA; CDR3aa: CASSVASRGSYNEQFF; CDR3nt: TGTGCCAGCAGCGTAGCGTCGCGAGGCTCCTACAATGAGCAGTTCTTC
v_gene: TRBV5-1; abundance: NA; j_gene: TRBJ2-5; d_gene: TRBD2; CDR3aa: CASSLDGGVQETQYF; CDR3nt: TGCGCCAGCAGCTTGGATGGGGGGGTCCAAGAGACCCAGTACTTC
v_gene: TRBV3-1/TRBV3-2; abundance: NA; j_gene: TRBJ2-4; d_gene: NA; CDR3aa: CASSQQVSTKNIQYF; CDR3nt: TGTGCCAGCAGTCAACAGGTTTCCACCAAAAACATTCAGTACTTC
v_gene: TRBV14; abundance: once; j_gene: TRBJ2-1; d_gene: NA; CDR3aa: CASSILPGLLQFF; CDR3nt: TGTGCCAGCAGCATTCTCCCGGGACTGCTGCAGTTCTTC
v_gene: TRBV5-6; abundance: NA; j_gene: TRBJ1-5; d_gene: NA; CDR3aa: CASSLGGLSNQPQHF; CDR3nt: TGTGCCAGCAGCCTAGGGGGTTTAAGCAATCAGCCCCAGCATTTT
v_gene: TRBV28; abundance: NA; j_gene: TRBJ1-1; d_gene: NA; CDR3aa: CASSLDGWGPNTEAFF; CDR3nt: TGTGCCAGCAGTTTAGACGGGTGGGGCCCTAACACTGAAGCTTTCTTT
v_gene: TRBV7-3; abundance: few; j_gene: TRBJ1-6; d_gene: NA; CDR3aa: CASSPGGRNNSPLHF; CDR3nt: TGTGCCAGCAGCCCGGGGGGGCGGAATAATTCACCCCTCCACTTT
v_gene: TRBV11-2; abundance: NA; j_gene: TRBJ1-1; d_gene: NA; CDR3aa: CASSLSGGTEAFF; CDR3nt: TGTGCCAGCAGCCTCTCGGGGGGCACTGAAGCTTTCTTT
v_gene: TRBV7-2; abundance: NA; j_gene: TRBJ2-3; d_gene: NA; CDR3aa: CASIRRATDTQYF; CDR3nt: TGTGCCAGCATCCGGCGGGCCACAGATACGCAGTATTTT
v_gene: TRBV11-2; abundance: NA; j_gene: TRBJ2-3; d_gene: TRBD1; CDR3aa: CASSSSGTGVTDTQYF; CDR3nt: TGTGCCAGCAGCTCTTCCGGGACAGGGGTCACAGATACGCAGTATTTT
v_gene: TRBV4-1; abundance: NA; j_gene: TRBJ2-5; d_gene: NA; CDR3aa: CASSPWGGLGETQYF; CDR3nt: TGCGCCAGCAGCCCCTGGGGGGGGCTAGGGGAGACCCAGTACTTC
v_gene: TRBV2; abundance: NA; j_gene: TRBJ2-6; d_gene: NA; CDR3aa: CASLASSGANVLTF; CDR3nt: TGTGCCTCATTAGCCAGCTCTGGGGCCAACGTCCTGACTTTC
v_gene: TRBV28; abundance: NA; j_gene: TRBJ2-1; d_gene: NA; CDR3aa: CASSTREPEQFF; CDR3nt: TGTGCCAGCAGCACCCGAGAGCCTGAGCAGTTCTTC
v_gene: TRBV3-1/TRBV3-2; abundance: NA; j_gene: TRBJ1-2; d_gene: NA; CDR3aa: CASSPKLTIGFGYTF; CDR3nt: TGTGCCAGCAGCCCCAAACTGACTATTGGCTTCGGCTACACCTTC
v_gene: TRBV2; abundance: few; j_gene: TRBJ1-2; d_gene: TRBD1; CDR3aa: CASLRDRGQFYGYTF; CDR3nt: TGTGCCAGCTTAAGGGACAGGGGGCAATTTTATGGCTACACCTTC
v_gene: TRBV11-2; abundance: NA; j_gene: TRBJ2-1; d_gene: NA; CDR3aa: CASSLERYRSGGSYNEQFF; CDR3nt: TGTGCCAGCAGCTTAGAGCGGTACCGTAGCGGAGGCTCCTACAATGAGCAGTTCTTC
v_gene: TRBV5-1; abundance: once; j_gene: TRBJ2-2; d_gene: NA; CDR3aa: CASSPRDSITGELFF; CDR3nt: TGCGCCAGCAGCCCCCGGGACTCTATCACCGGGGAGCTGTTTTTT
v_gene: TRBV6-6; abundance: NA; j_gene: TRBJ2-7; d_gene: NA; CDR3aa: CASSPQDYEQYF; CDR3nt: TGTGCCAGCAGTCCGCAGGATTACGAGCAGTACTTC
v_gene: TRBV10-1; abundance: NA; j_gene: TRBJ2-1; d_gene: TRBD2; CDR3aa: CASSDLAGDMPYNEQFF; CDR3nt: TGCGCCAGCAGTGACCTAGCGGGAGATATGCCCTACAATGAGCAGTTCTTC
v_gene: TRBV27; abundance: NA; j_gene: TRBJ2-7; d_gene: NA; CDR3aa: CASSLSAAYEQYF; CDR3nt: TGTGCCAGCAGTTTATCGGCAGCCTACGAGCAGTACTTC
v_gene: TRBV7-8; abundance: NA; j_gene: TRBJ1-5; d_gene: NA; CDR3aa: CASSFNMGARRQPQHF; CDR3nt: TGTGCCAGCAGCTTCAATATGGGGGCGCGACGTCAGCCCCAGCATTTT
v_gene: TRBV6-5; abundance: once; j_gene: TRBJ1-2; d_gene: NA; CDR3aa: CASFRTGKGYTF; CDR3nt: TGTGCCAGCTTCCGTACAGGGAAGGGCTACACCTTC
v_gene: TRBV5-1; abundance: NA; j_gene: TRBJ2-5; d_gene: TRBD1; CDR3aa: CASSPTGSETQYF; CDR3nt: TGCGCCAGCAGCCCGACAGGGTCGGAGACCCAGTACTTC
v_gene: TRBV27; abundance: few; j_gene: TRBJ2-1; d_gene: TRBD2; CDR3aa: CASSLWASGANEQFF; CDR3nt: TGTGCCAGCAGTTTATGGGCTAGCGGGGCGAATGAGCAGTTCTTC
v_gene: TRBV5-1; abundance: NA; j_gene: TRBJ2-2; d_gene: NA; CDR3aa: CASSLGTPSTGELFF; CDR3nt: TGCGCCAGCAGCCTCGGGACACCATCCACCGGGGAGCTGTTTTTT
v_gene: TRBV28; abundance: NA; j_gene: TRBJ1-5; d_gene: NA; CDR3aa: CASSRTDRNQPQHF; CDR3nt: TGTGCCAGCAGTCGGACAGACCGCAATCAGCCCCAGCATTTT
v_gene: TRBV27; abundance: NA; j_gene: TRBJ2-7; d_gene: TRBD1; CDR3aa: CASSLVAGTGRQEQYF; CDR3nt: TGTGCCAGCAGTTTAGTTGCGGGGACAGGGCGCCAGGAGCAGTACTTC
v_gene: TRBV9; abundance: NA; j_gene: TRBJ1-2; d_gene: NA; CDR3aa: CASSVDDSPYGYTF; CDR3nt: TGTGCCAGCAGCGTAGACGACAGCCCCTATGGCTACACCTTC
v_gene: TRBV3-1/TRBV3-2; abundance: NA; j_gene: TRBJ1-1; d_gene: NA; CDR3aa: CASSPDSSNTEAFF; CDR3nt: TGTGCCAGCAGCCCGGACAGTTCGAACACTGAAGCTTTCTTT
v_gene: TRBV19; abundance: once; j_gene: TRBJ2-5; d_gene: NA; CDR3aa: CASSVTFQETQYF; CDR3nt: TGTGCCAGTAGTGTAACTTTTCAAGAGACCCAGTACTTC
v_gene: TRBV11-3; abundance: NA; j_gene: TRBJ2-5; d_gene: NA; CDR3aa: CASSPGQKETQYF; CDR3nt: TGTGCCAGCAGCCCCGGACAGAAAGAGACCCAGTACTTC
v_gene: TRBV7-9; abundance: NA; j_gene: TRBJ2-7; d_gene: NA; CDR3aa: CASSGEGARSYEQYF; CDR3nt: TGTGCCAGCAGCGGCGAAGGGGCGCGGAGTTACGAGCAGTACTTC
v_gene: TRBV30; abundance: NA; j_gene: TRBJ1-6; d_gene: NA; CDR3aa: CALGGSYLINSPLHF; CDR3nt: TGTGCCTTGGGTGGGAGTTATCTAATTAATTCACCCCTCCACTTT
v_gene: TRBV27; abundance: NA; j_gene: TRBJ1-2; d_gene: NA; CDR3aa: CASSTLAQALLIF; CDR3nt: TGTGCCAGCAGCACGTTGGCGCAGGCGCTATTGATCTTC
v_gene: TRBV5-8; abundance: NA; j_gene: TRBJ2-6; d_gene: NA; CDR3aa: CASSLRGSGANVLTF; CDR3nt: TGTGCCAGCAGCTTGAGGGGCTCTGGGGCCAACGTCCTGACTTTC
v_gene: TRBV2; abundance: NA; j_gene: TRBJ2-7; d_gene: TRBD2; CDR3aa: CASSDGVSGGPYEQYF; CDR3nt: TGTGCCAGCAGTGACGGGGTTAGCGGGGGCCCCTACGAGCAGTACTTC
v_gene: TRBV11-2; abundance: NA; j_gene: TRBJ2-5; d_gene: TRBD1; CDR3aa: CASSLIQGEETQYF; CDR3nt: TGTGCCAGCAGCTTAATACAGGGGGAAGAGACCCAGTACTTC
v_gene: TRBV27; abundance: NA; j_gene: TRBJ2-2; d_gene: NA; CDR3aa: CASSLSSTGELFF; CDR3nt: TGTGCCAGCAGTTTATCGAGCACCGGGGAGCTGTTTTTT
v_gene: TRBV28; abundance: NA; j_gene: TRBJ2-1; d_gene: TRBD2; CDR3aa: CASSLLGLAGDNEQFF; CDR3nt: TGTGCCAGCAGTTTATTGGGACTAGCGGGGGACAATGAGCAGTTCTTC
v_gene: TRBV7-7; abundance: NA; j_gene: TRBJ2-5; d_gene: NA; CDR3aa: CASSLGTGGETQYF; CDR3nt: TGTGCTAGCAGCTTGGGGACCGGGGGAGAGACCCAGTACTTC
v_gene: TRBV30; abundance: NA; j_gene: TRBJ2-7; d_gene: TRBD2; CDR3aa: CAWSGKLTSGIPYEQYF; CDR3nt: TGTGCCTGGAGTGGTAAGCTGACTAGCGGGATTCCCTACGAGCAGTACTTC
v_gene: TRBV6-5; abundance: many; j_gene: TRBJ2-1; d_gene: TRBD2; CDR3aa: CASSYSSGGPREQFF; CDR3nt: TGTGCCAGCAGTTACAGTTCGGGGGGGCCCCGTGAGCAGTTCTTC
v_gene: TRBV19; abundance: NA; j_gene: TRBJ2-3; d_gene: TRBD2; CDR3aa: CASRSSGKQYF; CDR3nt: TGTGCCAGTCGATCTAGCGGAAAGCAGTATTTT
v_gene: TRBV5-1; abundance: NA; j_gene: TRBJ2-3; d_gene: NA; CDR3aa: CASKILPSTDTQYF; CDR3nt: TGCGCCAGCAAGATACTACCTAGCACAGATACGCAGTATTTT
v_gene: TRBV28; abundance: NA; j_gene: TRBJ2-5; d_gene: NA; CDR3aa: CASRQTGRETQYF; CDR3nt: TGTGCCAGCAGACAGACGGGGAGGGAGACCCAGTACTTC
v_gene: TRBV6-1; abundance: once; j_gene: TRBJ1-2; d_gene: NA; CDR3aa: CASSEAINSNYGYTF; CDR3nt: TGTGCCAGCAGTGAAGCCATCAACTCTAACTATGGCTACACCTTC
v_gene: TRBV5-1; abundance: NA; j_gene: TRBJ1-5; d_gene: TRBD1; CDR3aa: CASSLTGGMQPQHF; CDR3nt: TGCGCCAGCAGCTTGACAGGGGGCATGCAGCCCCAGCATTTT
v_gene: TRBV9; abundance: NA; j_gene: TRBJ2-1; d_gene: TRBD2; CDR3aa: CASSVMGSGVDYNEQFF; CDR3nt: TGTGCCAGCAGCGTAATGGGTAGCGGGGTAGACTACAATGAGCAGTTCTTC
v_gene: TRBV30; abundance: NA; j_gene: TRBJ1-5; d_gene: TRBD1; CDR3aa: CAWSPGTDQPQHF; CDR3nt: TGTGCCTGGAGCCCTGGGACAGATCAGCCCCAGCATTTT
v_gene: TRBV11-3; abundance: NA; j_gene: TRBJ1-2; d_gene: NA; CDR3aa: CASSVGGRDGGYTF; CDR3nt: TGTGCCAGCAGCGTAGGCGGCAGGGATGGTGGCTACACCTTC
v_gene: TRBV7-9; abundance: NA; j_gene: TRBJ2-7; d_gene: NA; CDR3aa: CASSLEGRVGYEQYF; CDR3nt: TGTGCCAGCAGCTTAGAGGGCAGGGTAGGCTACGAGCAGTACTTC
v_gene: TRBV27; abundance: NA; j_gene: TRBJ1-4; d_gene: NA; CDR3aa: CASSLYANEKLFF; CDR3nt: TGTGCCAGCAGTTTGTATGCTAATGAAAAACTGTTTTTT
v_gene: TRBV3-1/TRBV3-2; abundance: NA; j_gene: TRBJ1-2; d_gene: NA; CDR3aa: CASSQVRGEGYTF; CDR3nt: TGTGCCAGCAGCCAAGTTAGGGGTGAGGGCTACACCTTC